In this sample, the clone carrying this T cell receptor beta chain turned up a few times. The study profiled TCR beta VDJ and CDR3 using genomic DNA as template. TCRdb passed the reads through MiXCR, listing each CDR3 protein once. The top ten hold 1.3% of the sample, which has under 350,000 distinct CDR3 sequences, 45% to 65% seen once. In patients chosen for sequencing, flow cytometry had shown CD8+CD57+ cell expansion. The sample is drawn from a study of CD8+CD57+ T cells in acquired aplastic anemia. Germline V gene sequence: CDR1 SNHLY, CDR2 FYNNEI. V lost 2 bases and J lost 5, with 19 bases in between. This CDR3 is built from 17 residues.

The V and J genes are TRBV2 and TRBJ2-1; D might be TRBD2 (5 bases). This clonotype was sampled from a human donor with aplastic anemia. Material: sorted CD4+, CD8+, or CD8+CD57+ T cells (not recorded which) from PBMCs. The CDR3 nucleotides read TGTGCCAGCAGTGAAAGGATCGCAGGACTTAATGACAATGAGCAGTTCTTC. Translating gives CASSERIAGLNDNEQFF.